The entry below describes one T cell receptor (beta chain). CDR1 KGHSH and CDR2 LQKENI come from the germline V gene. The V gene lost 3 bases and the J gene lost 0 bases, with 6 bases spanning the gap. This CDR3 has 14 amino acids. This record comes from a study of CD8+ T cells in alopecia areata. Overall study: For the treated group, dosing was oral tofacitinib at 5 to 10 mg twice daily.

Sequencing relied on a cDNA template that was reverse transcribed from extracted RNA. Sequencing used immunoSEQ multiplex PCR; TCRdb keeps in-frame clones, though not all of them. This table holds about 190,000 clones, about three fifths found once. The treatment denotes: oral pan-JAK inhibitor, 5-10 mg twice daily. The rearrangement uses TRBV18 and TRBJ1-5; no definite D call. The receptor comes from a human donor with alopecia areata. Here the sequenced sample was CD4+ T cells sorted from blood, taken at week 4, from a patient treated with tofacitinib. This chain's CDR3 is CASSPGDSNQPQHF. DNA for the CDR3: TGTGCCAGCTCACCCGGAGATAGCAATCAGCCCCAGCATTTT. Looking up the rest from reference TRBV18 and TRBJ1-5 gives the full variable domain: NAGVMQNPRHLVRRRGQEARLRCSPMKGHSHVYWYRQLPEEGLKFMVYLQKENIIDESGMPKERFSAEFPKEGPSILRIQQVVRGDSAAYFCASSPGDSNQPQHFGDGTRLSIL.